This TCR beta chain was found in a study of blood T cell repertoires in COVID-19 (dated by TCRdb to between 2020 and 2021). Background for the entire study: The collaborator samples originated in the United States, Italy and Spain and spanned the acute and convalescent phases of COVID-19. The material from the prospective study consisted of cDNA or gDNA derived from T cells, B-cell-depleted T cells, or PBMCs. Deeply sampled blood TCRbeta repertoires from subjects exposed to, actively infected with, or recovered from COVID-19 were included in the dataset. The repertoires were made available in a free public database intended to serve as a resource for research on the immune response to SARS-CoV-2. Samples came from the ongoing ImmuneRACE study (first 160 participants) plus 1,254 subjects from 6 global collaborators. A de-identified subject ID, COVID-19 status, age in years and sex were almost always included in the sample metadata. HLA class I and class II types, where available, came from metadata supplied by the sample provider rather than from assay-based typing. Study-wide findings and limitations: The amount of clinical and demographic metadata varied by source and participant and was provided uncurated.

A word on this clone: The antigen it recognizes is unknown. Base qualities were left out, and no much larger clone turns up one base away. The same CDR3 is also encoded by other DNA sequences in this sample.

Samples from volunteer blood donors who had recovered from COVID-19 were contributed by a second Seattle source. The collaborating institutions used their own protocols to collect whole blood in K2EDTA tubes. For TCRbeta analysis, collaborators shipped samples in one of three forms: frozen whole blood, isolated PBMCs, or DNA extracted from either of those sample types. TCRbeta CDR3 regions were amplified from genomic DNA using the immunoSEQ Assay, a bias-controlled multiplex PCR. Per the source publication's procedure: The number of nucleated cells in each sample was estimated by amplification of reference gene primers within the assay. To quantify the absolute abundance of each unique TCRbeta CDR3 rearrangement, sequence reads were collapsed and filtered. Productive Simpson clonality was computed per sample as the square root of Simpson's diversity index over productive rearrangements. Drawn from immuneACCESS, this table holds only the in-frame rearrangements with V and J called that TCRdb kept. Clones are partly lost; checked studies trace under half to an unresolved V gene and leave the rest unexplained. D and trimming come from the DNA, and the V and J calls and clone size come from that table. A total of a few hundred thousand clones appear in this sample, roughly 88% of them only once. The top ten constitute approximately 2% of the sample.

Sequences SGHVS (CDR1) and FQNEAQ (CDR2) are obtained from the germline V gene. The CDR3 goes from the cysteine to the phenylalanine over 11 residues. The DNA shown is the 33-base CDR3, in frame from base 1. V lost 4 bases and J lost 5 bases; the stretch between them is 5 bases long. Recombination linked TRBV7-8 to TRBJ2-5; no D segment can be confidently identified. The source is a young man who had recovered from COVID-19. The sequenced sample was peripheral blood. CDR3 reads: CASSSRETQYF. The bases are TGTGCCAGCAGCTCCCGGGAGACCCAGTACTTC.